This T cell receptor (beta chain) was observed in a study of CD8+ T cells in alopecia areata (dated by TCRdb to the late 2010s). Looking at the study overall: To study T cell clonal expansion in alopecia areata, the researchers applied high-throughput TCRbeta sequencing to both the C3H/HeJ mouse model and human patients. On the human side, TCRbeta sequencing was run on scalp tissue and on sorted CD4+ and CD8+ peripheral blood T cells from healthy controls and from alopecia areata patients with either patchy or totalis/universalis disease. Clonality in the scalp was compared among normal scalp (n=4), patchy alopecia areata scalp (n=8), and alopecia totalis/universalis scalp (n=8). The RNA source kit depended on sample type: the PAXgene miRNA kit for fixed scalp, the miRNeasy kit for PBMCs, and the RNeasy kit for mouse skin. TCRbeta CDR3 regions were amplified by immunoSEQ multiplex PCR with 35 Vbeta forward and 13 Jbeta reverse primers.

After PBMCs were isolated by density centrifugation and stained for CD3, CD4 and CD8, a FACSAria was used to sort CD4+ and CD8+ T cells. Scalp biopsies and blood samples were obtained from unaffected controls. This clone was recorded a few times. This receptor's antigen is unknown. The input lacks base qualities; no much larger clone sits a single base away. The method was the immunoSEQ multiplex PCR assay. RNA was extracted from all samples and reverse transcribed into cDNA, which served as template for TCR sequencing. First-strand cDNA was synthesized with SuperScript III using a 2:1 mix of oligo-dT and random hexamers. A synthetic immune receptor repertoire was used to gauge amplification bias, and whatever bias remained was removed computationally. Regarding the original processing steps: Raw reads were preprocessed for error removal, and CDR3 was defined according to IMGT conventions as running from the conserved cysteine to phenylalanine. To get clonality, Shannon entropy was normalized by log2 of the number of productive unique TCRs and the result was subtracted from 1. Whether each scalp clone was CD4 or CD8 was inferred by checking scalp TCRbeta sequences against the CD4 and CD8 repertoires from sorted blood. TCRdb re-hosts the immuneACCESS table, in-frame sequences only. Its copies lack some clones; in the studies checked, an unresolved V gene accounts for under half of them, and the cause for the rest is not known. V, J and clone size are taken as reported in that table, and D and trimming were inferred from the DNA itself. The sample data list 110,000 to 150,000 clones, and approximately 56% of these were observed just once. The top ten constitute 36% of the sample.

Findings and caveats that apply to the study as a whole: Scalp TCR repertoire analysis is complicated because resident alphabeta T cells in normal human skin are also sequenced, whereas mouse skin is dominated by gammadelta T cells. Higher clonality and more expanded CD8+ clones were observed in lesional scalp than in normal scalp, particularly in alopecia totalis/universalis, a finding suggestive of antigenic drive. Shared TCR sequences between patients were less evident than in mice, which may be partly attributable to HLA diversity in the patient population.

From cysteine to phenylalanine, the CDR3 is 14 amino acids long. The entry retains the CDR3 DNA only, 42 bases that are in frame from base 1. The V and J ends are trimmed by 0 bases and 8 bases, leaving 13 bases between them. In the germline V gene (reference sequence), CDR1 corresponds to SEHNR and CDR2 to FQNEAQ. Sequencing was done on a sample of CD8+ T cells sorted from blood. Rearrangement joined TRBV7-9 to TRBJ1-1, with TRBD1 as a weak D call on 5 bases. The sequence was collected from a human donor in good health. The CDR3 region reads CASSLARGAGEAFF. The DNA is TGTGCCAGCAGCTTAGCCCGTGGGGCGGGGGAAGCTTTCTTT.